The rows below give T cell receptor beta chains drawn from one sample of a study of blood T cell repertoires in COVID-19. Clones were read by immunoSEQ multiplex PCR, and TCRdb kept only the in-frame ones, dropping some. The sample holds roughly 14,000 clones, about 80% seen once. Material for sequencing was peripheral blood. The receptors derive from a man in his sixties or seventies with acute or convalescent COVID-19. CDR3s leave out the opening cysteine and the closing phenylalanine or tryptophan.

V gene	J gene	CDR3 length	CDR3 protein
TRBV4-1	TRBJ1-3	15	ASSQATGGGAGNTIY
TRBV12-5	TRBJ2-5	11	ASGPDRGETQY
TRBV27	TRBJ1-1	12	ASSSTGRNTEAF
TRBV6-5	TRBJ2-3	13	ASGRTGTGADTQY
TRBV4-3	TRBJ1-5	13	ASSQDSGRNQPQH
TRBV19	TRBJ2-3	14	ASSIPGTGDSDTQY
TRBV29-1	TRBJ2-2	11	SVDGSYTGELF
TRBV19	TRBJ2-5	13	ASSLEAGRSETQY
TRBV5-1	TRBJ1-4	13	ASRWDSSTNEKLF
TRBV4-1	TRBJ1-4	14	ASSQDWGRANEKLF
TRBV9	TRBJ2-1	12	ASSLSGTSGEQF
TRBV4-3	TRBJ1-5	11	ASSQDRNQPQH
TRBV6-4	TRBJ2-6	15	ASSPGPGGSGANVLT
TRBV6-6	TRBJ2-5	12	ASSSGQGLETQY
TRBV6-2/TRBV6-3	TRBJ2-7	12	ASSPRRLTKEQY
TRBV21-1	TRBJ2-3	17	ASNLLAGASYCGTDTQY
TRBV27	TRBJ2-3	12	ASSVGLSTDTQY
TRBV7-8	TRBJ2-2	13	ASSATGLATGELF
TRBV7-6	TRBJ2-2	12	ASRRTGEAGELF
TRBV24-1	TRBJ2-1	11	ATAGTAYNEQF
TRBV4-3	TRBJ1-6	12	ASSAEAADSPLH
TRBV5-1	TRBJ1-2	13	ASSPETGTAAGYT
TRBV7-2	TRBJ2-7	12	ASSPYQTPYEQY
TRBV27	TRBJ2-1	11	ASSLSLALVQF
TRBV20-1	TRBJ1-2	11	SASNRGVYGYT
TRBV2	TRBJ2-7	11	ASRGQATYEQY
TRBV25-1	TRBJ1-6	15	ASSASWGRRGNSPLH